This T cell receptor beta chain was retrieved from a study of Ad26.COV2.S vaccination and SARS-CoV-2 variants. As for treatment: about 20 received Ad26.COV2.S at low or high dose, single or two shots; roughly 5 received placebo; per-sample allocation not given. Samples analyzed were those drawn on day 63 after the first vaccine or placebo injection. A Boston donor was an adult aged 18-55 years. Expression of Wuhan-strain SARS-CoV-2 spike came from the Ad26 vector that formed the vaccine. Generated by immunoSEQ multiplex PCR, the TCRdb table keeps only in-frame clones and is missing some. The sample lists approximately 280,000 clones; approximately 87% were seen once. The CDR3 extends over 15 amino acids. V lost 4 bases and J 4 bases, leaving 14 bases between the germline ends. The germline CDR1 and CDR2 sequences are SGHNT and YYREEE (reference sequence).

The genes are TRBV5-4 and TRBJ1-4; weak D call: TRBD1 (5 bases). The source of this sequence is a person between 18 and 60 years old who received the Ad26.COV2.S COVID-19 vaccine or a placebo. The starting material was peripheral blood, obtained in a trial of Ad26.COV2.S vaccine versus placebo. The CDR3 spells CASSRRTPSNEKLFF. The CDR3 DNA follows: TGTGCCAGCAGCCGACGGACACCGAGTAATGAAAAACTGTTTTTT.